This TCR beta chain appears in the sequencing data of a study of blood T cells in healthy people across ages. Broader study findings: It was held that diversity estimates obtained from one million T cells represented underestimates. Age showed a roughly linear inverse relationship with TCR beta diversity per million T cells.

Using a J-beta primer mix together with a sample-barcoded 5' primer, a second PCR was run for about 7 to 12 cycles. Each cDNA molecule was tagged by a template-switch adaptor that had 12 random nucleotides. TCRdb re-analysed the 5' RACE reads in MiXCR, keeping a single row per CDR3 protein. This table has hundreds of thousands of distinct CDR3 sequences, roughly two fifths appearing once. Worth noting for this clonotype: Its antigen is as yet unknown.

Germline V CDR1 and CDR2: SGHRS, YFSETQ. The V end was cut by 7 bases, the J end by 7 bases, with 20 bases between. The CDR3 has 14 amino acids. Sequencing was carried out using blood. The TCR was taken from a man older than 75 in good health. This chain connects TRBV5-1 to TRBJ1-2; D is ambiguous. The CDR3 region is CASGKGEQSSGYTF. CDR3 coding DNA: TGCGCCAGCGGGAAGGGCGAGCAAAGCAGTGGCTACACCTTC.